This TCR beta chain was identified in a study of CD8 T cells in ankylosing spondylitis. From germline, CDR1 is SGHDT and CDR2 YYEEEE. V gave up 1 base and J gave up 5 bases, with 6 bases separating them. This CDR3 has 12 amino acids. TCRdb redid the calling of the 5' RACE reads with MiXCR, one entry per CDR3 protein. This sample has 670,000 or so distinct CDR3 sequences, with roughly 19% found just once. Broader study findings: Eight highly homologous variants formed a TCR beta motif that appeared characteristic of ankylosing spondylitis blood. Previous work reported some of these motif variants in the synovial fluid and blood of reactive arthritis.

Concerning this clonotype itself: What it binds is unknown.

This receptor was taken from a male donor with ankylosing spondylitis. The gene calls are TRBV5-6 and TRBJ1-1; D is uncertain. The sequenced material came from blood, either unsorted or a sorted T cell fraction (not recorded which). The CDR3 protein is CASSLRLTEAFF. The CDR3 region has the DNA TGTGCCAGCAGCTTGAGGTTGACTGAAGCTTTCTTT.